A single T cell receptor (beta chain) is shown here with its context. Its matching antigen is unknown. The data were obtained in a study of T cells after yellow fever vaccination. Regarding the study as a whole: The study found a weaker secondary response that peaked faster, day 5 versus 15. Bulk-population clonotypes that are abundant could appear as contaminants in FACS-sorted repertoires. The study re-detected most primary-vaccination clones after the booster (roughly 95% CD4, 80% to 90% CD8).

TCRdb ran MiXCR on the 5' RACE reads and lists one entry per CDR3 protein. The repertoire includes about 630,000 distinct CDR3 sequences, 9% to 15% of them detected once, and about 15% sits in the top ten. Sequenced material: PBMCs, taken on the day of the yellow fever booster vaccination. The receptor comes from a man aged 30-40 years who received the YFV17D yellow fever vaccine.

This chain's CDR3 is CASSQVGGRMSEQYF. CDR3 nucleotide sequence: TGCGCCAGCAGCCAAGTGGGAGGCCGTATGAGCGAGCAGTACTTC. The V gene is TRBV4-3, the J gene TRBJ2-7; the D gene is possibly TRBD2 (6 bases). The V and J ends lost 1 base and 6 bases respectively, with 16 bases between them. The CDR3 has 15 residues. CDR1 and CDR2 from the germline V gene are LGHNA and YSLEER.